These 23 T cell receptor beta chains came from one sample sequenced in a study of blood T cell repertoires in COVID-19. Measured with immunoSEQ multiplex PCR; TCRdb has only the in-frame clones, and not every one. The data show some 280,000 clones, about 82% seen once. Sequencing was done on a sample of peripheral blood. The receptors originated from a woman aged 45 to 65 with active or convalescent COVID-19.

This chain connects TRBV7-9 to TRBJ1-1; 9 bases map to TRBD1. Germline CDR1 is SEHNR and CDR2 is FQNEAQ (reference sequence). Trimming removed 5 bases from V and 3 bases from J; junction bases left unmatched: 4. The CDR3 consists of 14 residues. CDR3 region: CASSPRTGDTEAFF. The CDR3 DNA reads as TGTGCCAGCAGCCCGCGGACAGGGGACACTGAAGCTTTCTTT.

The chain uses TRBV28 and TRBJ2-5; weak D call: TRBD1 (5 bases). The CDR3 contains 16 residues. Trimming removed 6 bases at V and 1 base at J, with 18 bases between. CDR1 and CDR2 from the germline V gene are MDHEN and SYDVKM. The CDR3 is CASRETGLGLQETQYF. The DNA for the CDR3 is TGTGCCAGCAGGGAAACAGGCTTAGGTCTCCAAGAGACCCAGTACTTC. Supplemented by reference TRBV28 and TRBJ2-5, the full variable domain reads DVKVTQSSRYLVKRTGEKVFLECVQDMDHENMFWYRQDPGLGLRLIYFSYDVKMKEKGDIPEGYSVSREKKERFSLILESASTNQTSMYLCASRETGLGLQETQYFGPGTRLLVL.

The CDR3 sequence is CASSIGRLGYEQYF. The DNA of the CDR3 is TGTGCCAGTAGTATAGGCAGGCTTGGCTACGAGCAGTACTTC. This chain links TRBV19 with TRBJ2-7, with D hard to call. In germline, CDR1 is LNHDA, CDR2 SQIVND (reference sequence). V shed 1 base and J shed 3 bases, with 10 bases lying between them. The CDR3 consists of 14 residues. The whole variable domain, filled in from reference TRBV19 and TRBJ2-7, reads DGGITQSPKYLFRKEGQNVTLSCEQNLNHDAMYWYRQDPGQGLRLIYYSQIVNDFQKGDIAEGYSVSREKKESFPLTVTSAQKNPTAFYLCASSIGRLGYEQYFGPGTRLTVT.

This clone has a handful of counts. The rearrangement joins TRBV18 to TRBJ2-7; 9 positions agree with TRBD2. V lost 5 bases and J lost 5; bases outside the gene matches: 10. This CDR3 region has 15 residues. The germline V gene has CDR1 KGHSH and CDR2 LQKENI. CDR3 region: CASSSSSSGTNEQYF. CDR3 coding DNA: TGTGCCAGCTCATCAAGCTCTAGCGGGACAAACGAGCAGTACTTC.

V and J are TRBV15 and TRBJ2-2; TRBD1 aligns across 9 bases. This CDR3 spans 15 amino acids. The trim removed 3 bases at V and 6 bases at J, leaving 5 bases unmatched. CDR1 LNHNV and CDR2 YYDKDF come from the germline V gene (reference sequence). The CDR3 is CATSRGGTGPGELFF. The CDR3 region has the DNA TGTGCCACCAGCAGGGGGGGGACAGGGCCCGGGGAGCTGTTTTTT.

The chain is built from TRBV2 and TRBJ1-1; 10 positions match TRBD1. The V segment lost 6 bases and the J segment 5 bases; nucleotides outside the gene matches: 9. The CDR3 has 15 residues. The germline gives CDR1 SNHLY, CDR2 FYNNEI. CDR3: CASRAGQGVRTEAFF. The DNA of the CDR3 is TGTGCCAGCAGGGCTGGACAGGGGGTACGGACTGAAGCTTTCTTT.

The chain has TRBV7-2 and TRBJ1-5, with D possibly TRBD1 on 6 matching bases. Deletions cut 5 bases from V and 4 bases from J, with 15 bases between. Germline V gives CDR1 SGHTA, CDR2 FQGNSA. CDR3 length: 15 amino acids. CDR3 DNA: TGTGCCAGCAGCCTCTCAGCCGGGACAAATCAGCCCCAGCATTTT. Translated: CASSLSAGTNQPQHF.

This sequence joins TRBV3-1 (or the pseudogene TRBV3-2) and TRBJ1-2; TRBD1 matches at 7 bases. The trim removed 3 bases at V and 8 bases at J, leaving 3 bases unmatched. CDR1 is LGHDT and CDR2 is YNNKEL in the germline V gene (reference sequence). The CDR3 loop spans 12 amino acids. The CDR3 region is CASSQSDRGYTF. CDR3 nucleotides: TGTGCCAGCAGCCAGTCGGACAGGGGCTACACCTTC.

This clone came up a few times. CDR3 sequence (DNA): TGTGCCAGCAGCCAAAATAGCGGCCAAGAGCAGTACTTC. It codes for CASSQNSGQEQYF. The rearrangement uses TRBV3-1 (or the pseudogene TRBV3-2) and TRBJ2-7, with D perhaps matching TRBD2 (6 bases). Trimming left V 2 bases short and J 7 bases short, with 12 bases between. CDR1 LGHDT and CDR2 YNNKEL come from the germline V gene (reference sequence). The CDR3 consists of 13 residues.

This chain connects TRBV30 to TRBJ2-3; 10 nucleotides agree with TRBD1. Germline loops: CDR1 GTSNPN, CDR2 SVGIG (reference sequence). V shed 0 bases, J shed 3 bases, and the junction held 6 bases outside the gene matches. The CDR3 spans 16 residues. DNA of the CDR3: TGTGCCTGGAGTGTCCGACAGGGGGCATGGACAGATACGCAGTATTTT. This sequence encodes CAWSVRQGAWTDTQYF.

This chain links TRBV3-1 (or the pseudogene TRBV3-2) with TRBJ2-7; TRBD2 aligns across 9 bases. V lost 1 base, J lost 5 bases, and 6 bases stayed unmatched. There are 15 residues in the CDR3. CDR1 is LGHDT and CDR2 is YNNKEL in the germline V gene (reference sequence). CDR3 DNA: TGTGCCAGCAGCCAAGGGGGACTAGCATCCCACGAGCAGTACTTC. It codes for CASSQGGLASHEQYF.

The J gene is TRBJ1-1, the V gene TRBV25-1; 11 nucleotides match TRBD1. The trim removed 8 bases at V and 3 bases at J, leaving 8 bases unmatched. There are 15 residues in the CDR3. The germline V gene encodes CDR1 MGHDK and CDR2 SYGVNS. DNA for the CDR3: TGTGCCAGCCGGACAGGGGGCGCATTGGACACTGAAGCTTTCTTT. It translates to CASRTGGALDTEAFF. Looking up the rest from reference TRBV25-1 and TRBJ1-1 gives the full variable domain: EADIYQTPRYLVIGTGKKITLECSQTMGHDKMYWYQQDPGMELHLIHYSYGVNSTEKGDLSSESTVSRIRTEHFPLTLESARPSHTSQYLCASRTGGALDTEAFFGQGTRLTVV.

This clone was observed a single time. The V and J genes are TRBV4-1 and TRBJ2-2; 12 bases are a match to TRBD2. Germline CDR1 and CDR2: MGHRA and YSYEKL. Germline trimming cut 5 bases from V and 6 bases from J; bases unmatched to any gene: 7. The CDR3 is 16 residues long. This CDR3 is CASSSPSGRAAGELFF. CDR3 coding DNA: TGCGCCAGCAGCTCCCCTAGCGGGAGGGCCGCCGGGGAGCTGTTTTTT.

The chain links TRBV28 to TRBJ2-6, with a weak D call TRBD1 (5 bases). The V gene's germline CDR1 is MDHEN and CDR2 SYDVKM. Trimming took off 5 bases at V and 4 bases at J, with 18 bases between the two ends. The CDR3 consists of 17 residues. In DNA form, the CDR3 reads TGTGCCAGCAGTACGCGGCCGTGGGGCTCCGGGGCCAACGTCCTGACTTTC. Its protein is CASSTRPWGSGANVLTF.

The rearrangement uses TRBV18 and TRBJ1-4; 9 positions match TRBD1. Germline V gene lookup returns CDR1 KGHSH and CDR2 LQKENI. The CDR3 extends over 15 amino acids. V was pared by 1 base and J by 8 bases, with 5 bases of the junction left unmatched. Here the CDR3 reads CASSPLTGGFEKLFF. In DNA, the CDR3 is TGTGCCAGCTCACCACTAACAGGGGGCTTCGAAAAACTGTTTTTT.

This clone was seen a single time. The chain couples TRBV4-1 to TRBJ2-1; maybe TRBD1 (7 bases). The germline V gene has CDR1 MGHRA and CDR2 YSYEKL. The CDR3 runs 15 residues. V was shortened by 4 bases and J by 8 bases, with 18 bases between the two germline ends. In DNA, the CDR3 is TGCGCCAGCAGCCCTCACACGGAGGGGGCGGATGAGCAGTTCTTC. It specifies CASSPHTEGADEQFF.

V usage is TRBV10-1 and J usage is TRBJ2-7, with D unresolved. Germline CDR1 reads WNHNN; CDR2 reads SYGVQD (reference sequence). V shed 2 bases and J shed 0 bases, with 8 bases lying between them. This CDR3 spans 14 amino acids. DNA for the CDR3: TGCGCCAGCAGTGAGCCCCATCACTCCTACGAGCAGTACTTC. Encoded protein: CASSEPHHSYEQYF.

The gene calls are TRBV10-3 and TRBJ1-5; maybe TRBD1 (6 bases). The V end lost 3 bases, the J end lost 5 bases, and 20 bases lay between the germline ends. There are 17 residues in the CDR3. Per germline, CDR1 ENHRY and CDR2 SYGVKD. CDR3 residues: CAISELEGGGGHQPQHF. In nucleotides, the CDR3 is TGTGCCATCAGTGAATTAGAAGGGGGGGGAGGGCATCAGCCCCAGCATTTT.

CDR3 nucleotide sequence: TGTGCCAGCAGTGGACAGGTGGTTGAAGGGGGCCATGAGCAGTTCTTC. It codes for CASSGQVVEGGHEQFF. This sequence joins TRBV6-1 and TRBJ2-1, with 7 bases aligning to TRBD1. Germline V CDR1 and CDR2: MNHNS, SASEGT. With 4 bases clipped from V and 8 bases from J, the junction kept 14 bases outside the gene matches. The CDR3 extends over 16 amino acids.

The V and J genes are TRBV2 and TRBJ2-2, with 8 positions matching TRBD1. This CDR3 spans 14 amino acids. CDR1 is SNHLY and CDR2 is FYNNEI in the germline V gene. Trimming at V came to 6 bases and at J to 6 bases, leaving 6 bases not matched to a gene. The CDR3 bases are TGTGCCAGCAGCCCACAGGGGGGAGCCGGGGAGCTGTTTTTT. Its translation is CASSPQGGAGELFF.

The chain recombines TRBV5-5 with TRBJ2-3, with TRBD2 identical over 10 bases. This CDR3 spans 16 amino acids. V lost 4 bases to trimming and J lost 2 bases; unmatched junction nucleotides: 7. The germline CDR1 and CDR2 sequences are SGHKS and YYEKEE (reference sequence). CDR3 in DNA: TGTGCCAGCAGCACTGGGACTAGCGAACTCACAGATACGCAGTATTTT. Translating gives CASSTGTSELTDTQYF.

V and J are TRBV19 and TRBJ1-3; no firm D call. Trimming shortened V by 2 bases and J by 2 bases, and 7 bases separated the two germline ends. The CDR3 runs 14 residues. Germline loops: CDR1 LNHDA, CDR2 SQIVND (reference sequence). CDR3 coding DNA: TGTGCCAGTAGTATAAGGACTGCTGGAAACACCATATATTTT. Translation gives CASSIRTAGNTIYF.

The chain employs TRBV12-3 or TRBV12-4 and TRBJ1-2, with D tentatively TRBD1 (6 bases). This CDR3 has 13 residues. The V end lost 5 bases, the J end lost 6 bases, and 13 bases lay between the germline ends. As DNA, the CDR3 is TGTGCCAGCAGTCTCACTACAGGGCATGGCTACACCTTC. It translates to CASSLTTGHGYTF.